This T cell receptor (beta chain) was retrieved from a study of T-cell memory formation after mild COVID-19. Broader study findings: Cross-reactive memory seemingly joined, as some responding clones were found in pre-infection memory.

Trimming removed 0 bases at V and 1 base at J, with 10 bases between. Per germline, CDR1 LGHNA and CDR2 YSLEER. The CDR3 is 16 residues long. TCRdb called the 5' RACE reads again in MiXCR, with one record for every CDR3 protein. This table holds about 250,000 distinct CDR3 sequences, roughly 18% found once. As to this clonotype: Its antigen is unknown.

This receptor was obtained from a man in his late teens or twenties who had mild COVID-19 (a few samples of this study predate the infection). Cell type and time point are not known. Sequencing was performed on PBMCs or a T cell subset sorted from them (not recorded which). The rearrangement uses TRBV4-3 and TRBJ2-1; D is undetermined. Here the CDR3 DNA reads TGCGCCAGCAGCCAAGAAGGCAGACTTTCCTACAATGAGCAGTTCTTC. It specifies CASSQEGRLSYNEQFF.